This record concerns one TCR beta chain sequence. Per the original methods: Using reference gene primer amplification, nucleated cell counts were estimated. Profiled with immunoSEQ multiplex PCR; TCRdb holds only in-frame clones, not every one. V and J calls and clone size are given by that table; D and trimming were obtained from the DNA. The data hold around 100,000 clones, with around 85% observed a single time. The data originate from a study of blood T cell repertoires in COVID-19. About the research overall: Sources were T cells, B-cell-depleted T cells, or PBMCs; the material itself was cDNA or gDNA.

Germline CDR1 LGHNA, CDR2 YSLEER. V was shortened by 0 bases and J by 9 bases, with 9 bases between the two germline ends. This CDR3 comprises 13 residues. This receptor was taken from a woman in her sixties with acute or convalescent COVID-19. Sequencing was carried out using peripheral blood. V usage is TRBV4-3 and J usage is TRBJ1-3; D call uncertain. CDR3 protein: CASSQDISSTIYF. The CDR3 DNA follows: TGCGCCAGCAGCCAAGATATAAGTAGCACCATATATTTT.